This T cell receptor beta chain comes out of a study of T cell changes during pregnancy in multiple sclerosis. This CDR3 is 13 amino acids long. Germline assignment: CDR1 SGHDT and CDR2 YYEEEE. Between the trimmed V and J ends, which lost 4 bases and 5 bases, there was a span of 12 bases. Here immunoSEQ multiplex PCR was the method, and the copy in TCRdb shows in-frame clones only, minus some. Found here are over 65,000 clones, approximately 91% of them singletons; the top ten hold more than 2%. This clone has a single count. Sequencing used peripheral blood, obtained in the first trimester of pregnancy. This TCR was recovered from a female donor with multiple sclerosis, enrolled in a pregnancy study. The chain carries TRBV5-6 and TRBJ2-5; no clear D. CDR3 nucleotides: TGTGCCAGCAGCGTCGGTACGCGGGAGACCCAGTACTTC. Protein product: CASSVGTRETQYF.